This T cell receptor (beta chain) was sequenced for a study of vaccination and CD4 T cells after COVID-19. Study details: Participants were given two doses of BNT162b2 or mRNA-1273 vaccine. Culture controls were given either a CEFX pool, an HIV-1 Nef pool, or no peptide. Regarding the study as a whole: It was found that, in convalescent patients, 304 of 307 vaccine-specific clones were spike mono-reactive. SARS-CoV-2-reactive clonotypes showed a nonsignificant median rise from about 20 to 38.

The treatment was: approximately 11-day PBMC culture with coronavirus spike peptide pools or control peptides (ViraFEST assay). This clonotype is judged large (0.1 to 1%). Its specificity is unknown. The CDR3 loop spans 14 amino acids. Germline V gene lookup returns CDR1 DFQATT and CDR2 SNEGSKA (reference sequence). The V end was cut by 3 bases, the J end by 4 bases, with 15 bases between. Scientists ran DNA taken from cultured CD4+ T cells through the Oncomine TCR Beta short-read assay for sequencing. TCRdb processed the PCR reads anew with MiXCR; each CDR3 protein has one entry. The table has 7,500 to 8,000 distinct CDR3 sequences, roughly 65% seen once; the top ten hold under 35%.

This sequence originates from a human donor who had recovered from COVID-19. The chain uses TRBV20-1 and TRBJ1-1; possibly TRBD1 for D (5 bases). Material: CD4+ T cells from blood, cultured in vitro. CDR3 loop: CSASIPGWGTEAFF. The CDR3, as DNA: TGCAGTGCTAGTATTCCAGGGTGGGGCACTGAAGCTTTCTTT.